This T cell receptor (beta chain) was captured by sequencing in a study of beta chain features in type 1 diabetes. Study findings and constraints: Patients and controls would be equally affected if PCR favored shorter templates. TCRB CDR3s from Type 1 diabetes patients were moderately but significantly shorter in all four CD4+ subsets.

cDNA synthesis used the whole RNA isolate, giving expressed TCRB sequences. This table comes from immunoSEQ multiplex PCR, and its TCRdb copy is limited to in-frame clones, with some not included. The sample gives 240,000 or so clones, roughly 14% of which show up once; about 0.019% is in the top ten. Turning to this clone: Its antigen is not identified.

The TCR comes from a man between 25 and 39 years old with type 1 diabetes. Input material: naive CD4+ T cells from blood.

CDR3 DNA sequence: TGCGCCAGCAGCTTGTTAGGCGGCGGTACAACTGAAGCTTTCTTT. Its translation: CASSLLGGGTTEAFF. The chain couples TRBV5-1 to TRBJ1-1; D gene unclear. Germline values: CDR1 SGHRS, CDR2 YFSETQ. With 1 base removed from V and 5 bases from J, the gap between germline ends came to 15 bases. CDR3 size: 15 residues.